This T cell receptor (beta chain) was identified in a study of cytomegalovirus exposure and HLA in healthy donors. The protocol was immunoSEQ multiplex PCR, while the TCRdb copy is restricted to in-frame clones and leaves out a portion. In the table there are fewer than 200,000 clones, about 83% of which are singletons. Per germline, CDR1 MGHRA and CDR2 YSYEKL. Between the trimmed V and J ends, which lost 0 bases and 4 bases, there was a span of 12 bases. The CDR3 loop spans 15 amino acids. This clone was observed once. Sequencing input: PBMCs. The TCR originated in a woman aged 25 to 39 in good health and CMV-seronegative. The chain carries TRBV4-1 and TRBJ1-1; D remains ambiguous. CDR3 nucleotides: TGCGCCAGCAGCCAAGATCGGGCGCGGGGCACTGAAGCTTTCTTT. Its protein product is CASSQDRARGTEAFF.